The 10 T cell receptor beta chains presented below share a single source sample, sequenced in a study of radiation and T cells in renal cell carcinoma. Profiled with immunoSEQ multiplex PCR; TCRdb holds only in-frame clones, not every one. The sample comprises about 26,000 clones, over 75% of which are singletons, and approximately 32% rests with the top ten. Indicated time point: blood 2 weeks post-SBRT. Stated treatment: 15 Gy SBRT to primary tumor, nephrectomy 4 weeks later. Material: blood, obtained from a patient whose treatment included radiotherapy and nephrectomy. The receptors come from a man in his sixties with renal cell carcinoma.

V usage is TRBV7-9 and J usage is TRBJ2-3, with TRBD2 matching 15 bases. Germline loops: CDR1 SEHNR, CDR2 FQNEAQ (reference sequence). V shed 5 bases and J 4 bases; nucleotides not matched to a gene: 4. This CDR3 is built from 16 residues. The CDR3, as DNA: TGTGCCAGCAGCCTCGGACTAGCGGGAGGGGCAGATACGCAGTATTTT. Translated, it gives CASSLGLAGGADTQYF.

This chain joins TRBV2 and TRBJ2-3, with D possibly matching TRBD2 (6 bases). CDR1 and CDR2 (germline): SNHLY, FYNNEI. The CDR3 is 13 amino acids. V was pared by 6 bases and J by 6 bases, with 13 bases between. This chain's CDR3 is CASRGTGVDTQYF. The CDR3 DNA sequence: TGTGCCAGCAGGGGGACTGGGGTGGATACGCAGTATTTT.

The CDR3 sequence is CASSVPTSGSSYNEQFF. Here the CDR3 DNA reads TGTGCCAGCAGCGTACCGACTAGCGGTAGCTCCTACAATGAGCAGTTCTTC. The chain joins TRBV9 to TRBJ2-1; 9 bases are shared with TRBD2. The CDR3 consists of 17 residues. Germline V gene lookup returns CDR1 SGDLS and CDR2 YYNGEE. V lost 1 base to trimming and J lost 0 bases; unmatched junction nucleotides: 5.

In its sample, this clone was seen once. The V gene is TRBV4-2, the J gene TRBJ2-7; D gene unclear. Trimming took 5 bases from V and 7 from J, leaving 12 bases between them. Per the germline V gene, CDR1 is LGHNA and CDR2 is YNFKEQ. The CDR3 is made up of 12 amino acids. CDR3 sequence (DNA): TGTGCCAGCAGCACCCCCCCGAGTGAGCAGTACTTC. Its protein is CASSTPPSEQYF.

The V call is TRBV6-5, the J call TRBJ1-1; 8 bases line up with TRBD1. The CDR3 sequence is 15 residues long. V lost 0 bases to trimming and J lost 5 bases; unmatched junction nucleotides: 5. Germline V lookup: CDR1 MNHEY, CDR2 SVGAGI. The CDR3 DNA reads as TGTGCCAGCAGTTACTCGCAGGGGGCGCGTACTGAAGCTTTCTTT. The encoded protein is CASSYSQGARTEAFF.

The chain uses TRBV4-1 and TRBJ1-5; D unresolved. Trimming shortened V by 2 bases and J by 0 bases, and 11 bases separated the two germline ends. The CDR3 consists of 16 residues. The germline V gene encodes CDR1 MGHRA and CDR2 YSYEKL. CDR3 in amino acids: CASSQSTGFSNQPQHF. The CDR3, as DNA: TGCGCCAGCAGCCAAAGTACTGGCTTTAGCAATCAGCCCCAGCATTTT.

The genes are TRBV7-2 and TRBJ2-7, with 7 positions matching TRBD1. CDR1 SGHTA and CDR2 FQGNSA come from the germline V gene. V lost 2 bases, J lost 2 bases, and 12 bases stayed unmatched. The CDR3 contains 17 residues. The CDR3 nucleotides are TGTGCCAGCAGCTTAAGAACCGGGACAGCGGTCCCCTACGAGCAGTACTTC. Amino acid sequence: CASSLRTGTAVPYEQYF.

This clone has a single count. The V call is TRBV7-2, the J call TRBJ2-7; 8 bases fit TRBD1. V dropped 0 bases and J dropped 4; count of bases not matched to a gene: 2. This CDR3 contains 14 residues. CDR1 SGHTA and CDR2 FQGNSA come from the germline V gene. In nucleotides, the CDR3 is TGTGCCAGCAGCTTAGCAGGACAGGGTTACGAGCAGTACTTC. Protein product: CASSLAGQGYEQYF. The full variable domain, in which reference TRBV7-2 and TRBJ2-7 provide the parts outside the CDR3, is GAGVSQSPSNKVTEKGKDVELRCDPISGHTALYWYRQSLGQGLEFLIYFQGNSAPDKSGLPSDRFSAERTGGSVSTLTIQRTQQEDSAVYLCASSLAGQGYEQYFGPGTRLTVT.

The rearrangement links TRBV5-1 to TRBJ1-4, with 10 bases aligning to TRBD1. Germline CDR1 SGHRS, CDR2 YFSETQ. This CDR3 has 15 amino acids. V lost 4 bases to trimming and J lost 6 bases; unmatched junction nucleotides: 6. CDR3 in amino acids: CASSRIGQGDEKLFF. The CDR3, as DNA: TGCGCCAGCAGCCGAATCGGACAGGGGGATGAAAAACTGTTTTTT.

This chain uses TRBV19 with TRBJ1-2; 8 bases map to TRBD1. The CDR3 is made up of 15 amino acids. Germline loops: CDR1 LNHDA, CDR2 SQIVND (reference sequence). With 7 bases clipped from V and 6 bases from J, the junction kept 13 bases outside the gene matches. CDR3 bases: TGTGCCAGTATTAGAAGGACAGGGTCTGGCGATGGCTACACCTTC. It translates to CASIRRTGSGDGYTF.